The 6 T cell receptor beta chains below come from one sample, sequenced in a study of control samples from healthy donors and cancer patients. Clones were read by immunoSEQ multiplex PCR, and TCRdb kept only the in-frame ones, dropping some. Among under 300,000 clones listed, almost 85% were seen once. The sequenced sample was PBMCs. The source is an older woman with lung cancer.

Concerning this clone: An end of the junction does not agree with germline; a read error may underlie this. The V gene is TRBV24-1, the J gene TRBJ2-1, with 8 bases that match TRBD2. CDR1 and CDR2 from the germline V gene are KGHDR and SFDVKD. The CDR3 sequence is 16 residues long. CDR3 sequence: CATSDPSGRGYKEQFF. In DNA, the CDR3 is TGTGCCACCAGTGATCCTAGCGGGCGGGGTTACAAAGAGCAGTTCTTC.

In its sample, this clone was seen once. The chain recombines TRBV10-2 with TRBJ2-1; 9 bases align to TRBD2. Germline V gives CDR1 WSHSY, CDR2 SAAADI. V shed 10 bases and J 3 bases; nucleotides not matched to a gene: 10. The CDR3 sequence is 15 residues long. In DNA form, the CDR3 reads TGCGCCACCAGGATTGAGCGGGGGGTCTACAATGAGCAGTTCTTC. It translates to CATRIERGVYNEQFF.

The CDR3 region is CASSFSTSGYNEQFF. The CDR3 nucleotides read TGCGCCAGCAGCTTTTCCACTAGCGGGTACAATGAGCAGTTCTTC. The chain links TRBV5-1 to TRBJ2-1; 9 bases are a match to TRBD2. Trimming took 2 bases from V and 4 from J; bases not matched to a gene: 4. CDR1 and CDR2 from the germline V gene are SGHRS and YFSETQ. This CDR3 has 15 amino acids.

The chain employs TRBV30 and TRBJ1-2; weak D call: TRBD1 (6 bases). Per the germline V gene, CDR1 is GTSNPN and CDR2 is SVGIG (reference sequence). V lost 2 bases and J 3 bases, leaving 13 bases between the germline ends. The CDR3 contains 14 residues. The chain's CDR3 is CAWSTPGTYYGYTF. CDR3 bases: TGTGCCTGGAGTACCCCTGGGACATACTATGGCTACACCTTC.

This rearrangement joins TRBV5-1 to TRBJ2-1; D possibly matches TRBD1 or TRBD2 (5 bases each). Germline assignment: CDR1 SGHRS and CDR2 YFSETQ. V was shortened by 2 bases and J by 3 bases, with 12 bases between the two germline ends. The CDR3 sequence is 15 residues long. CDR3: CASSLEGSIYNEQFF. CDR3 nucleotides: TGCGCCAGCAGCTTAGAGGGGTCTATCTACAATGAGCAGTTCTTC.

V and J are TRBV30 and TRBJ2-3; 11 bases are a match to TRBD2. Trimming removed 4 bases from V and 1 base from J; junction bases left unmatched: 7. CDR1 and CDR2 from the germline V gene are GTSNPN and SVGIG (reference sequence). This CDR3 is 16 amino acids long. The CDR3 coding sequence is TGTGCCTGGAATGGGGGGACTAGCGGCCGCACAGATACGCAGTATTTT. This gives the protein CAWNGGTSGRTDTQYF.